These 22 T cell receptor beta chains were sequenced from one sample in a study of response to subunit inactivated influenza vaccine. TCRdb redid the calling of the RT-PCR reads with MiXCR, one entry per CDR3 protein. The sample shows over 750,000 distinct CDR3 sequences, approximately 22% of them seen only once. Sequenced here: PBMCs from blood, sampled roughly 5 days after vaccination. These receptors came from a man in his fifties who received an inactivated influenza vaccine.

This clonotype was seen only a few times. A junction end diverges from the germline sequence, so it may reflect a read error. The rearrangement joins TRBV29-1 to TRBJ2-5, with 7 bases identical to TRBD2. The germline V gene has CDR1 SQVTM and CDR2 ANQGSEA. The CDR3 length is 11 residues. CDR3 nucleotides: TGCAGCGTTGGGGCGGGAGAGGCCCAGTACTTC. Translating it yields CSVGAGEAQYF.

The chain has TRBV12-3 or TRBV12-4 and TRBJ1-2; TRBD1 matches 7 bases. The J segment lost 2 bases and the V segment lost 7 bases, leaving 10 bases of the junction unmatched. The CDR3 covers 15 residues. The CDR3 is CASTKTGEYNYGYTF. DNA of the CDR3: TGTGCCAGCACCAAAACAGGGGAGTACAACTATGGCTACACCTTC.

This clonotype was found a few times. This CDR3 reads CASSLVQVVDEQYF. DNA of the CDR3: TGTGCCAGCAGCTTAGTACAGGTCGTCGACGAGCAGTACTTC. V is TRBV11-2 and J is TRBJ2-7; D is possibly TRBD1 (5 bases). The CDR3 consists of 14 residues. Deletions cut 1 base from V and 5 bases from J, with 12 bases between. Germline loops: CDR1 SGHAT, CDR2 FQNNGV.

The rearrangement links TRBV6-2 or TRBV6-3 to TRBJ2-7; D possibly uses TRBD1 or TRBD2 (5 bases each). The CDR3 totals 15 residues. Germline CDR1 is MNHEY and CDR2 is SVGEGT. The ends were cut back, 0 bases at V and 3 bases at J, with 12 bases in the middle. DNA for the CDR3: TGTGCCAGCAGTTACTCCGGGACGGCTAACTACGAGCAGTACTTC. This gives the protein CASSYSGTANYEQYF.

The sample holds a few counts of this clonotype. The chain has TRBV12-3 or TRBV12-4 and TRBJ2-2, with a weak D call TRBD2 (5 bases). This CDR3 has 16 residues. V gave up 2 bases and J gave up 0 bases, with 10 bases separating them. CDR3 amino acids: CASSLSRGSNTGELFF. The CDR3, as DNA: TGTGCCAGCAGTTTATCCCGGGGTTCGAACACCGGGGAGCTGTTTTTT.

The rearrangement uses TRBV12-3 or TRBV12-4 and TRBJ1-5, with no clear D. The V end lost 9 bases, the J end lost 1 base, and 13 bases lay between the germline ends. The CDR3 has 14 amino acids. The CDR3 here is CASLVSGSNQPQHF. CDR3 nucleotide sequence: TGTGCCAGTCTGGTTTCGGGGAGCAATCAGCCCCAGCATTTT.

This clonotype was seen only a few times. The rearrangement links TRBV6-5 to TRBJ1-4, with a weak D call TRBD1 (5 bases). The germline CDR1 and CDR2 sequences are MNHEY and SVGAGI. This CDR3 is built from 16 residues. The germline V and J ends were trimmed by 0 bases and 5 bases, with 13 bases remaining between them. CDR3 sequence: CASSYSIRGGNEKLFF. CDR3 in DNA: TGTGCCAGCAGTTACTCGATTAGGGGAGGAAATGAAAAACTGTTTTTT.

This clonotype was detected many times. V usage is TRBV12-3 or TRBV12-4 and J usage is TRBJ1-2; D may be TRBD1 (6 bases). V lost 5 bases, J lost 4 bases, and 17 bases lay in between. This CDR3 is built from 15 residues. As DNA, the CDR3 is TGTGCCAGCAGTCCGCGCCGGACAGAAATCTATGGCTACACCTTC. Protein: CASSPRRTEIYGYTF.

This clonotype came up a few times. The CDR3 protein is CASLLSNSQYF. For the CDR3, the DNA is TGTGCCAGCCTCTTGTCTAACTCGCAGTATTTT. The V gene is TRBV7-2, the J gene TRBJ2-3, with D uncertain. This CDR3 comprises 11 residues. Germline V gene lookup returns CDR1 SGHTA and CDR2 FQGNSA. V was cut by 8 bases and J by 10 bases, with 13 bases left in between.

This clonotype came up a few times. The chain employs TRBV12-3 or TRBV12-4 and TRBJ2-1, with a weak D call TRBD1 (5 bases). This CDR3 has 15 amino acids. V lost 6 bases to trimming and J lost 0 bases, with 12 bases between them. CDR3 sequence: CASRTIDSSYNEQFF. CDR3 in DNA: TGTGCCAGCAGGACGATAGACAGCTCCTACAATGAGCAGTTCTTC.

The chain links TRBV27 to TRBJ1-1; 7 nucleotides agree with TRBD1. The CDR3 is 14 amino acids. The germline V gene has CDR1 MNHEY and CDR2 SMNVEV (reference sequence). V lost 5 bases and J lost 2; bases outside the gene matches: 5. CDR3 DNA: TGTGCCAGCAGTCCACAGGGGATCAACACTGAAGCTTTCTTT. Amino acids: CASSPQGINTEAFF.

This clonotype was picked up many times. The chain employs TRBV20-1 and TRBJ2-2; 13 nucleotides align to TRBD2. In germline, CDR1 is DFQATT, CDR2 SNEGSKA (reference sequence). V was clipped by 6 bases and J by 4 bases; unmatched bases: 2. The CDR3 length is 14 residues. CDR3 amino acids: CSARTSGSTGELFF. The DNA for the CDR3 is TGCAGTGCCCGGACTAGCGGGAGCACCGGGGAGCTGTTTTTT.

The sample holds a few counts of this clonotype. This chain links TRBV5-1 with TRBJ2-2; 8 bases match TRBD1. V was pared by 5 bases and J by 0 bases, with 3 bases of the junction left unmatched. Germline V gene data show CDR1 as SGHRS and CDR2 as YFSETQ. This CDR3 has 15 residues. The CDR3 DNA reads TGCGCCAGCAGAACGGACAGGGCGAACACCGGGGAGCTGTTTTTT. Protein product: CASRTDRANTGELFF. The whole variable domain, filled in from reference TRBV5-1 and TRBJ2-2, reads KAGVTQTPRYLIKTRGQQVTLSCSPISGHRSVSWYQQTPGQGLQFLFEYFSETQRNKGNFPGRFSGRQFSNSRSEMNVSTLELGDSALYLCASRTDRANTGELFFGEGSRLTVL.

The chain has TRBV20-1 and TRBJ2-7, with TRBD2 matching over 9 bases. The CDR3 totals 14 residues. Germline V gives CDR1 DFQATT, CDR2 SNEGSKA (reference sequence). The CDR3: CRLRSGRTTYEQYF. CDR3 DNA sequence: TGCAGGCTTCGGAGCGGGAGGACTACCTACGAGCAGTACTTC.

This clonotype was recorded a few times. The chain joins TRBV20-1 to TRBJ2-5, with D perhaps assigned TRBD1 or TRBD2 (5 bases each). Trimming shortened V by 5 bases and J by 5 bases, and 15 bases separated the two germline ends. This CDR3 is 13 amino acids long. CDR1 DFQATT and CDR2 SNEGSKA come from the germline V gene (reference sequence). CDR3 amino acids: CSAGAAGRETQYF. DNA for the CDR3: TGCAGTGCTGGGGCTGCGGGCCGGGAGACCCAGTACTTC.

This clonotype was found many times. This rearrangement joins TRBV12-3 or TRBV12-4 to TRBJ1-1, with 7 positions matching TRBD1. V trimming: 6 bases; J trimming: 6 bases; junction bases outside the gene matches: 7. This CDR3 has 13 amino acids. CDR3 DNA sequence: TGTGCCAGCAGAGTTACAGGGGACGCTGAAGCTTTCTTT. Its translation is CASRVTGDAEAFF.

This chain connects TRBV11-2 to TRBJ2-7, with unresolved D. The CDR3 has 13 residues. Trimming stripped 2 bases from V and 2 bases from J, with 7 bases between. The germline CDR1 and CDR2 sequences are SGHAT and FQNNGV. CDR3 sequence: CASSLLLTYEQYF. The CDR3 nucleotides read TGTGCCAGCAGCTTACTTTTGACCTACGAGCAGTACTTC.

In its sample, this clonotype was seen many times. The chain combines TRBV5-1 with TRBJ2-3, with D tentatively TRBD1 (6 bases). Trimming cost V 0 bases and J 2 bases, with 10 bases left between them. CDR1 and CDR2 from the germline V gene are SGHRS and YFSETQ. The CDR3 contains 15 residues. The CDR3 DNA follows: TGCGCCAGCAGCTTGGGACAGGCGAACACAGATACGCAGTATTTT. Its translation: CASSLGQANTDTQYF. Filled out from reference TRBV5-1 and TRBJ2-3, the complete variable domain reads KAGVTQTPRYLIKTRGQQVTLSCSPISGHRSVSWYQQTPGQGLQFLFEYFSETQRNKGNFPGRFSGRQFSNSRSEMNVSTLELGDSALYLCASSLGQANTDTQYFGPGTRLTVL.

This clonotype was recorded a few times. This chain connects TRBV20-1 to TRBJ2-7; D perhaps matches TRBD1 (6 bases). V lost 1 base to trimming and J lost 0 bases, with 13 bases between them. Germline CDR1 DFQATT, CDR2 SNEGSKA (reference sequence). The CDR3 is 15 residues long. In DNA form, the CDR3 reads TGCAGTGCTAGAGGGGGCACAGGGCCCTCCTACGAGCAGTACTTC. Translating it yields CSARGGTGPSYEQYF.

The sample holds a few counts of this clonotype. The chain uses TRBV7-9 and TRBJ2-4, with TRBD2 matching 9 bases. The J segment lost 15 bases and the V segment lost 5 bases, leaving 11 bases of the junction unmatched. Per the germline V gene, CDR1 is SEHNR and CDR2 is FQNEAQ (reference sequence). CDR3 length: 13 amino acids. The CDR3 spells CASSPAGGKKTYF. CDR3 coding DNA: TGTGCCAGCAGCCCAGCGGGGGGAAAGAAGACGTACTTC.

In its sample, this clonotype was seen many times. V is TRBV28 and J is TRBJ2-2, with D perhaps matching TRBD2 (5 bases). The germline V gene has CDR1 MDHEN and CDR2 SYDVKM. V was pared by 8 bases and J by 7 bases, with 17 bases between. This CDR3 has 14 amino acids. CDR3 in amino acids: CASLRREGFGELFF. The CDR3 DNA is TGTGCCAGCCTCCGGAGAGAGGGATTCGGGGAGCTGTTTTTT.

The gene calls are TRBV12-5 and TRBJ2-7; 12 nucleotides agree with TRBD1. Losses at the gene ends were 6 bases for V and 3 bases for J; bases not matched to a gene: 9. CDR1 and CDR2 (germline): LGHNT, FRNRAP. The CDR3 length is 16 residues. CDR3 DNA sequence: TGTGCTAGTGGCAACACCGGGACAGGGGGCGTCTACGAGCAGTACTTC. This codes for CASGNTGTGGVYEQYF.